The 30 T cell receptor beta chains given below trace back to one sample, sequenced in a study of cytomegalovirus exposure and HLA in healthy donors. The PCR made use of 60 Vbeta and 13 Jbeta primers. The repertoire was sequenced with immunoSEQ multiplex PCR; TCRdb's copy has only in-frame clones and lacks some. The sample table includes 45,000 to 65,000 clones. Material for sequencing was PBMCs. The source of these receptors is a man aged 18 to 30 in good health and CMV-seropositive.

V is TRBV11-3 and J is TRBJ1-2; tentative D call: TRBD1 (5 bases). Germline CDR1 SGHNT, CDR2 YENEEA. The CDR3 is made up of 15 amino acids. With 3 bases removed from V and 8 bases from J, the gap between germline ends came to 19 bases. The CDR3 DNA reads TGTGCCAGCAGCTTGGCAGGGTACACTTCGGAGGGCTACACCTTC. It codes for CASSLAGYTSEGYTF.

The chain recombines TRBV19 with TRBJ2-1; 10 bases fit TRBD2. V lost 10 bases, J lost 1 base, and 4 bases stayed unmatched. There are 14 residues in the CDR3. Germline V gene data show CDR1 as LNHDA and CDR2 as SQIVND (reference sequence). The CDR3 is CATLAGESYNEQFF. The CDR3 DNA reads TGTGCCACCCTAGCGGGAGAGTCCTACAATGAGCAGTTCTTC.

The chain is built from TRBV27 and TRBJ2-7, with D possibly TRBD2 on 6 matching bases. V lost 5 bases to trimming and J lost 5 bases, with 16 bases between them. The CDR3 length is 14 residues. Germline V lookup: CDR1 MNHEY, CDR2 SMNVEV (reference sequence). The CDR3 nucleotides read TGTGCCAGCAGTCCCCGGCGGGGTCGAAACGAGCAGTACTTC. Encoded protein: CASSPRRGRNEQYF.

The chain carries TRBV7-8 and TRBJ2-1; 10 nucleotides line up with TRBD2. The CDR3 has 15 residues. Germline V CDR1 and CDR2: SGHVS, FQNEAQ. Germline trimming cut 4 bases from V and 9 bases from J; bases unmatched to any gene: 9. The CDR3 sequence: CASSSRLAGVGEQFF. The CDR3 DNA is TGTGCCAGCAGCTCTCGTCTAGCGGGAGTTGGTGAGCAGTTCTTC. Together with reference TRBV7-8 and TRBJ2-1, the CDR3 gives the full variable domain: GAGVSQSPRYKVAKRGQDVALRCDPISGHVSLFWYQQALGQGPEFLTYFQNEAQLDKSGLPSDRFFAERPEGSVSTLKIQRTQQEDSAVYLCASSSRLAGVGEQFFGPGTRLTVL.

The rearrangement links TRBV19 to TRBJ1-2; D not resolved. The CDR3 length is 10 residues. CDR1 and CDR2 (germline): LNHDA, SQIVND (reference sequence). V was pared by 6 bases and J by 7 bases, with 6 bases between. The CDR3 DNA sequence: TGTGCCAGTAGCTCCCCTGGCTACACCTTC. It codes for CASSSPGYTF. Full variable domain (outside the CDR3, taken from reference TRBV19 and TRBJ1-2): DGGITQSPKYLFRKEGQNVTLSCEQNLNHDAMYWYRQDPGQGLRLIYYSQIVNDFQKGDIAEGYSVSREKKESFPLTVTSAQKNPTAFYLCASSSPGYTFGSGTRLTVV.

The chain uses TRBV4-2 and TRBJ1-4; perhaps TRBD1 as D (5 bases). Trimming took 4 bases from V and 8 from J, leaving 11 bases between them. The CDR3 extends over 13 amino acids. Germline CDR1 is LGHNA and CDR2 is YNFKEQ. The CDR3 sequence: CASSLTTEEKLFF. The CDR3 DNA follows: TGTGCCAGCAGCCTAACGACAGAAGAAAAACTGTTTTTT.

CDR3 sequence reads: CASSLRPRGLASSTDTQYF. In nucleotides, the CDR3 is TGTGCCAGCAGCTTGAGGCCCCGGGGACTAGCGTCTAGCACAGATACGCAGTATTTT. The genes are TRBV7-9 and TRBJ2-3, with 10 bases aligning to TRBD2. The CDR3 is 19 residues long. J gave up 0 bases and V 3 bases, and 12 bases lay outside the gene matches. From germline, CDR1 is SEHNR and CDR2 FQNEAQ (reference sequence).

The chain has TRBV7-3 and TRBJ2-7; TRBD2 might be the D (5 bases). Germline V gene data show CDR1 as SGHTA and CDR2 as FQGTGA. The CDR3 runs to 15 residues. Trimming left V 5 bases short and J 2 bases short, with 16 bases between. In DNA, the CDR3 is TGTGCCAGCAGCCTCATGAGCGGTCCCACCTACGAGCAGTACTTC. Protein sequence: CASSLMSGPTYEQYF.

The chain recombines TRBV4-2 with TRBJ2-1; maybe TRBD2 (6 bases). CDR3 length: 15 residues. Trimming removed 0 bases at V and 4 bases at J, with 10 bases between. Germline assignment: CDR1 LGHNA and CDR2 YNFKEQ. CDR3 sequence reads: CASSQDVGSYNEQFF. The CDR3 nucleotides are TGTGCCAGCAGCCAAGATGTCGGGAGTTACAATGAGCAGTTCTTC.

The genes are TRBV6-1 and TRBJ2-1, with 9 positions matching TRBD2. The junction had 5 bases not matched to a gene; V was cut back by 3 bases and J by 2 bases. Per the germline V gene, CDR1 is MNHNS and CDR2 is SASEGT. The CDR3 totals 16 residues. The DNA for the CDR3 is TGTGCCAGCAGTGACACGATAGCGGGAGCCTACAATGAGCAGTTCTTC. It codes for CASSDTIAGAYNEQFF.

The CDR3 DNA follows: TGTGCCAGCAGTTTATTTCCCCCCCCGGACACTGAAGCTTTCTTT. It is translated as CASSLFPPPDTEAFF. The rearrangement links TRBV27 to TRBJ1-1; D unresolved. Germline V gives CDR1 MNHEY, CDR2 SMNVEV (reference sequence). V dropped 1 base and J dropped 3 bases, with 12 bases sitting between them. CDR3 length: 15 amino acids.

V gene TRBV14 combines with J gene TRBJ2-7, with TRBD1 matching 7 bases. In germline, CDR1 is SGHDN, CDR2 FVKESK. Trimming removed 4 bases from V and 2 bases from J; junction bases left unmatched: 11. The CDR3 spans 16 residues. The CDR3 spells CASSRTPGQLPYEQYF. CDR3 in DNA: TGTGCCAGCAGCCGTACCCCGGGACAGCTACCCTACGAGCAGTACTTC.

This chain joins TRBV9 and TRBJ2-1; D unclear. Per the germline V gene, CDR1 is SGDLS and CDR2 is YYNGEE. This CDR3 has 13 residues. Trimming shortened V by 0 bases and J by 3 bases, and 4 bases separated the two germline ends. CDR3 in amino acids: CASSVDNYNEQFF. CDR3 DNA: TGTGCCAGCAGCGTAGACAACTACAATGAGCAGTTCTTC.

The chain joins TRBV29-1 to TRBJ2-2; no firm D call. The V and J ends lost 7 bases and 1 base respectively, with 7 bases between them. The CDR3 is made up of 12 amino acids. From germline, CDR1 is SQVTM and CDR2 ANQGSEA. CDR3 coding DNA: TGCAGCGCCACAGTGAACACCGGGGAGCTGTTTTTT. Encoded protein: CSATVNTGELFF.

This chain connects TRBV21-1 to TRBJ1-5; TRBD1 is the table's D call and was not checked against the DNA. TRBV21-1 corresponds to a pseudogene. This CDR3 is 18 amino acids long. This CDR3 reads CASSKAEQGASSNQPQHF. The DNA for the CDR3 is TGTGCCAGCAGCAAAGCGGAACAGGGGGCGAGTAGCAATCAGCCCCAGCATTTT.

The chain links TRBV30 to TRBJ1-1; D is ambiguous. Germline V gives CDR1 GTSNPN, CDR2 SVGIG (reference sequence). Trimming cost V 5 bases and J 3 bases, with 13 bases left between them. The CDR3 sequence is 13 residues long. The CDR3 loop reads CAWDRVLYTEAFF. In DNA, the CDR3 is TGTGCCTGGGACCGGGTCCTGTACACTGAAGCTTTCTTT.

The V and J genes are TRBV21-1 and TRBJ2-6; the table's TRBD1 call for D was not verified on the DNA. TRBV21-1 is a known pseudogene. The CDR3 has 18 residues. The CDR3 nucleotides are TGTGCCAGCAGCGGCCCCACAGACAGGGAAGCTGGGGCCAACGTCCTGACTTTC. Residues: CASSGPTDREAGANVLTF.

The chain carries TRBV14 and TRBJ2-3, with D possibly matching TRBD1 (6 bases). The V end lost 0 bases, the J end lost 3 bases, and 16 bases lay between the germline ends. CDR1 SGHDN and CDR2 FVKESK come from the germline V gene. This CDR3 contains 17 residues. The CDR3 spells CASSQDFMDSPTDTQYF. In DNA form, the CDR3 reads TGTGCCAGCAGCCAAGATTTTATGGACAGTCCGACAGATACGCAGTATTTT. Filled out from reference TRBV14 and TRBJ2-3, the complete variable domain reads EAGVTQFPSHSVIEKGQTVTLRCDPISGHDNLYWYRRVMGKEIKFLLHFVKESKQDESGMPNNRFLAERTGGTYSTLKVQPAELEDSGVYFCASSQDFMDSPTDTQYFGPGTRLTVL.

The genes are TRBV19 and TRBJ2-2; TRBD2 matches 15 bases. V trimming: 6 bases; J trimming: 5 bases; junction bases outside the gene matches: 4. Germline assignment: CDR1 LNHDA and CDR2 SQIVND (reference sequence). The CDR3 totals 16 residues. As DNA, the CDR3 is TGTGCCAGTAGGCGGGGACTAGCGGGAGGAACCGGGGAGCTGTTTTTT. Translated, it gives CASRRGLAGGTGELFF.

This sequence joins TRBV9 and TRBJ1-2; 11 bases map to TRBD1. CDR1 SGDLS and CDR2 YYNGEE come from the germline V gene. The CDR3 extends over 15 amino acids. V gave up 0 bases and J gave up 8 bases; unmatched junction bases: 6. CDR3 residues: CASSVGTGGVRGYTF. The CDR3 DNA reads TGTGCCAGCAGCGTAGGGACAGGGGGCGTTCGGGGCTACACCTTC.

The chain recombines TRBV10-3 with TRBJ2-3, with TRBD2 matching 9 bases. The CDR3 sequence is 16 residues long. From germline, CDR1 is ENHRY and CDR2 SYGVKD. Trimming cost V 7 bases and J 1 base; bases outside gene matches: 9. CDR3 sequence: CAITDGAGGGTDTQYF. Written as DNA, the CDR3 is TGTGCCATCACCGACGGGGCGGGAGGGGGCACAGATACGCAGTATTTT.

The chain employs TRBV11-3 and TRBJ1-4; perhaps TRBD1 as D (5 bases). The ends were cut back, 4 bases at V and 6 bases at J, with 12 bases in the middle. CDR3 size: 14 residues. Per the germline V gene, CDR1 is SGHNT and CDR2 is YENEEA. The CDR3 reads CASSSRQFDEKLFF. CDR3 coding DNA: TGTGCCAGCAGCTCCAGACAGTTTGATGAAAAACTGTTTTTT.

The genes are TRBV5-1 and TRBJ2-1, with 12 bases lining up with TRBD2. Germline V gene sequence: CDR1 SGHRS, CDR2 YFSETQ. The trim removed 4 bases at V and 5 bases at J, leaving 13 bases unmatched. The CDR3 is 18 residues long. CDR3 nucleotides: TGCGCCAGCAGCCTCTCTTCGACTAGCGGGAGCCTAAACAATGAGCAGTTCTTC. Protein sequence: CASSLSSTSGSLNNEQFF.

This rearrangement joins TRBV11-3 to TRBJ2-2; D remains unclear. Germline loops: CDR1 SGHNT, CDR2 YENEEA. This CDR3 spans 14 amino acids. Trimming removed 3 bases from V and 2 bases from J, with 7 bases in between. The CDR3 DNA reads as TGTGCCAGCAGCTTTTTCTATAACACCGGGGAGCTGTTTTTT. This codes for CASSFFYNTGELFF.

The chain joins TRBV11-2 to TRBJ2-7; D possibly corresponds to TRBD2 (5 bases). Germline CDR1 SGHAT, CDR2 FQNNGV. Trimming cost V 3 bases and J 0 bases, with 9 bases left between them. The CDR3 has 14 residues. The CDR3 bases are TGTGCCAGCAGCTTGGACTTCATCTCCTACGAGCAGTACTTC. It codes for CASSLDFISYEQYF. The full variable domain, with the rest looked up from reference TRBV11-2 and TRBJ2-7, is EAGVAQSPRYKIIEKRQSVAFWCNPISGHATLYWYQQILGQGPKLLIQFQNNGVVDDSQLPKDRFSAERLKGVDSTLKIQPAKLEDSAVYLCASSLDFISYEQYFGPGTRLTVT.

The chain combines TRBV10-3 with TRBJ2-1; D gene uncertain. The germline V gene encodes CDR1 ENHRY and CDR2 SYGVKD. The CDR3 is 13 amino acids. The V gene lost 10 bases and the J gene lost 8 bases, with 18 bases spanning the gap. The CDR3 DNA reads TGTGCCACCAGAGGAGTAGGAATGGATGAGCAGTTCTTC. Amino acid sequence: CATRGVGMDEQFF.

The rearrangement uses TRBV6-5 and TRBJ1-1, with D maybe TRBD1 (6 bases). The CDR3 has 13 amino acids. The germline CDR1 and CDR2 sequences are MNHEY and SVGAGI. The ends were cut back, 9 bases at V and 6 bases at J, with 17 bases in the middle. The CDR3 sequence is CASELSQGSEAFF. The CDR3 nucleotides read TGTGCCAGTGAATTAAGCCAGGGGTCTGAAGCTTTCTTT.

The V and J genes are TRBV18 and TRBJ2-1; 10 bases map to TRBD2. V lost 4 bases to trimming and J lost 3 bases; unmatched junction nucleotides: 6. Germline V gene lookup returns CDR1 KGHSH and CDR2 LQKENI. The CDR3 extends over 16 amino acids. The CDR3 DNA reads TGTGCCAGCTCACACGAACTAGCGGGACACTACAATGAGCAGTTCTTC. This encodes CASSHELAGHYNEQFF.

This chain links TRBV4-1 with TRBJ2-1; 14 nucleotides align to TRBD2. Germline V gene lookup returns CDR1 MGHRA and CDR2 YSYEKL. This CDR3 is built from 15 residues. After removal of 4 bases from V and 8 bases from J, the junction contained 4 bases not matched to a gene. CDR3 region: CASSRGLAGVHEQFF. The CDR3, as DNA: TGCGCCAGCAGCCGGGGACTAGCGGGAGTCCATGAGCAGTTCTTC.

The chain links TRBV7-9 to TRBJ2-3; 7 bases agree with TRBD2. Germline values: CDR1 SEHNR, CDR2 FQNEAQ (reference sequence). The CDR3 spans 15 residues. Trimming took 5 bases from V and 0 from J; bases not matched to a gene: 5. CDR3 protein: CASSPSGDSTDTQYF. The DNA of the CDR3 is TGTGCCAGCAGCCCCAGCGGGGATAGCACAGATACGCAGTATTTT.